A selection of T cell receptor beta chains follows, all from one sample in a study of control samples from healthy donors and cancer patients. Data came from immunoSEQ multiplex PCR; TCRdb stores just in-frame clones and leaves some out. The table lists around 50,000 clones, 90% to 95% of them singletons, with about 2.4% in the top ten. Specimen: blood. The source is a young man in good health. Each CDR3 is given with its conserved first and last residue. The order of the fields is V gene, D gene, clone size, J gene, CDR3 DNA, CDR3 protein. D genes are given only for firm matches. Only part of the rows carry a size: once, few, many, or a class if the clone is expanded.

TRBV29-1	TRBD2	.	TRBJ2-1	TGCAGCGTTGAAGATTCAAGCGGGAGACACATCAATGAGCAGTTCTTC	CSVEDSSGRHINEQFF
TRBV7-9	TRBD1	.	TRBJ2-7	TGTGCCAGCAGCCCAATGACCGGGACAGCAAACTCCTACGAGCAGTACTTC	CASSPMTGTANSYEQYF
TRBV7-3	.	.	TRBJ2-2	TGTGCCAGCAGCTCCAGGGCCGGGGAGCTGTTTTTT	CASSSRAGELFF
TRBV27	.	few	TRBJ1-6	TGTGCCAGCAGTGTAGGGACGGCTACCTATTCACCCCTCCACTTT	CASSVGTATYSPLHF
TRBV5-1	TRBD1	.	TRBJ2-2	TGCGCCAGCAGAGACCCCTACAGGGGGGACACCGGGGAGCTGTTTTTT	CASRDPYRGDTGELFF
TRBV7-9	.	.	TRBJ1-4	TGTGCCAGCAGTTTACTGCCGACAGTAGCTAATGAAAAACTGTTTTTT	CASSLLPTVANEKLFF
TRBV28	TRBD1	.	TRBJ1-2	TGTGCCAGCAGTGCCGGGACAGGGGGTGGCTACACCTTC	CASSAGTGGGYTF
TRBV28	.	.	TRBJ1-2	TGTGCCAGCAGTTTAGGGGGGGGCAAATATGGCTACACCTTC	CASSLGGGKYGYTF
TRBV3-1/TRBV3-2	.	once	TRBJ1-2	TGTGCCAGCAGCCAAGTTACAGAGGGATACAACTATGGCTACACCTTC	CASSQVTEGYNYGYTF
TRBV19	TRBD2	.	TRBJ2-1	TGTGCCAGTAGTATGGGGCTAGCGGGCTACAATGAGCAGTTCTTC	CASSMGLAGYNEQFF
TRBV9	.	.	TRBJ1-6	TGTGCCAGCAGTCCCGCCGCAGGGTCCAGGACACCCCTCCACTTT	CASSPAAGSRTPLHF
TRBV2	.	.	TRBJ2-1	TGTGCCAGCAGTGAAACTCTCCCCAATGAGCAGTTCTTC	CASSETLPNEQFF
TRBV29-1	TRBD2	.	TRBJ2-1	TGCAGCCCCGGACTAGCGGGACGGGATGAGCAGTTCTTC	CSPGLAGRDEQFF
TRBV7-9	TRBD2	.	TRBJ2-1	TGTGCCAGCAGCTTTAGGAGGGAGGGGAGGTTTGAGCAGTTCTTC	CASSFRREGRFEQFF
TRBV7-3	.	.	TRBJ2-5	TGTGCCAGCAGTCTTGTAGGAGAGACCCAGTACTTC	CASSLVGETQYF
TRBV10-3	.	.	TRBJ2-2	TGTGCCATCAGTGAACGGTCAGGCCCGAACACCGGGGAGCTGTTTTTT	CAISERSGPNTGELFF
TRBV5-4	TRBD1	.	TRBJ2-1	TGTGCCAGCAGCCAAGGACAGGGGACCTACAATGAGCAGTTCTTC	CASSQGQGTYNEQFF
TRBV19	.	.	TRBJ1-2	TGTGCCAGTAAACCACTAGAGAACTATGGCTACACCTTC	CASKPLENYGYTF
TRBV27	TRBD1	once	TRBJ1-5	TGTGCCAGCAAAGACATAGGGGGCGGTCAGCCCCAGCATTTT	CASKDIGGGQPQHF
TRBV6-5	.	.	TRBJ1-4	TGTGCCAGCAGTTACTCTTCGAGTGAAAAACTGTTTTTT	CASSYSSSEKLFF
TRBV15	.	.	TRBJ2-1	TGTGCCACCAGCCCCCGGCTAGCGTATGAGCAGTTCTTC	CATSPRLAYEQFF
TRBV12-3/TRBV12-4	.	once	TRBJ1-2	TGTGCCAGCAGTTTCCGGGGTGGAGGAGGCTACACCTTC	CASSFRGGGGYTF
TRBV5-1	TRBD1	.	TRBJ2-5	TGCGCCAGCAGCTTTAATGGACAGGGCCGGGAGACCCAGTACTTC	CASSFNGQGRETQYF
TRBV4-1	TRBD2	.	TRBJ2-2	TGCGCCAGCAGCCATTCACCGGGAGGGAACACCGGGGAGCTGTTTTTT	CASSHSPGGNTGELFF
TRBV6-1	TRBD2	.	TRBJ2-7	TGTGCCAGCAGTGAATCGGGCGGGAGATCCTACGAGCAGTACTTC	CASSESGGRSYEQYF
TRBV27	.	.	TRBJ2-7	TGTGCCAGCTCGACAGGGACTGAGCAGTACTTC	CASSTGTEQYF
TRBV6-2/TRBV6-3	TRBD1	.	TRBJ1-5	TGTGCCAGCAGTTACATCCGGACAGGGTGGCCTTATAGCAATCAGCCCCAGCATTTT	CASSYIRTGWPYSNQPQHF
TRBV4-3	.	.	TRBJ2-6	TGCGCCAGCAGCCAAGATGGCTTTGGGCAGGGAGTCTCTGGGGCCAACGTCCTGACTTTC	CASSQDGFGQGVSGANVLTF
TRBV28	TRBD1	.	TRBJ2-7	TGTGCCAGCAGTTCCGGGACAGGGAACGAGCAGTACTTC	CASSSGTGNEQYF
TRBV30	.	.	TRBJ2-2	TGTGCCTGGAGTGTAAGGTGGAGCGGACCGAACACCGGGGAGCTGTTTTTT	CAWSVRWSGPNTGELFF
TRBV18	.	.	TRBJ2-5	TGTGCCAGCTCACCACTTTCGGCAGGGGCAAACCAAGAGACCCAGTACTTC	CASSPLSAGANQETQYF
TRBV27	TRBD1	.	TRBJ2-2	TGTGCCAGGGGGACAGGGGCCTGCGCGAACACCGGGGAGCTGTTTTTT	CARGTGACANTGELFF
TRBV19	.	.	TRBJ2-7	TGTGCCAGTAGTATACAGGGTATCGGCTCGCGGGCTAGCTCCTACGAGCAGTACTTC	CASSIQGIGSRASSYEQYF
TRBV28	.	.	TRBJ1-5	TGTGCCAGCAGTGGGGTGGGTCTCGGGGGCAATCAGCCCCAGCATTTT	CASSGVGLGGNQPQHF
TRBV6-5	TRBD2	.	TRBJ2-5	TGTGCCACCCGAGCAGCGGGAGTAGGAGAGACCCAGTACTTC	CATRAAGVGETQYF
TRBV14	.	.	TRBJ2-5	TGTGCCAGCAGCCAAGTTTACCAAGAGACCCAGTACTTC	CASSQVYQETQYF
TRBV7-3	.	.	TRBJ2-7	TGTGCCAGCAGTCTAGCGATAGCGGAACCCTACGAGCAGTACTTC	CASSLAIAEPYEQYF
TRBV6-5	.	.	TRBJ2-3	TGTGCCAGCAGTTACTCTGGCTACACAGATACGCAGTATTTT	CASSYSGYTDTQYF
TRBV5-1	TRBD1	.	TRBJ1-1	TGCGCCAGCAGCCCGGGACAGGGGGCGAGCACTGAAGCTTTCTTT	CASSPGQGASTEAFF
TRBV9	.	.	TRBJ1-2	TGTGCCAGCAGCGTAGACGGCAGGGGAGGCTACACCTTC	CASSVDGRGGYTF
TRBV6-1	.	.	TRBJ2-2	TGTGCCAGCAGTGAAGGGACTCCGATCCGCACCGGGGAGCTGTTTTTT	CASSEGTPIRTGELFF
TRBV2	.	.	TRBJ2-1	TGTGCCAGCAGTGTCGACCTGGGATTTGAGCAGTTCTTC	CASSVDLGFEQFF
TRBV9	.	.	TRBJ2-2	TGTGCCAGCAGCCCTACACCGTATGGGGCCGGGGAGCTGTTTTTT	CASSPTPYGAGELFF
TRBV5-5	.	.	TRBJ2-7	TGTGCCAGCAGCTTGGGTGGGAAGTCATACGAGCAGTACTTC	CASSLGGKSYEQYF
TRBV7-2	TRBD1	.	TRBJ1-3	TGTGCCAGCAGCACCGACAGGGTGATATCTGGAAACACCATATATTTT	CASSTDRVISGNTIYF
TRBV28	.	.	TRBJ1-1	TGTGCCAGCTACGGAGGGAACACTGAAGCTTTCTTT	CASYGGNTEAFF